This T cell receptor (beta chain) appears in the sequencing data of a study of blood T cell repertoires in COVID-19. There are 16 residues in the CDR3. Per germline, CDR1 SGDLS and CDR2 YYNGEE. V gave up 4 bases and J gave up 6 bases; unmatched junction bases: 9. Sequencing used immunoSEQ multiplex PCR; TCRdb keeps in-frame clones, though not all of them. The top ten clones hold 5.5% of a sample with under 40,000 clones, around 85% of them seen once. Sequenced input: peripheral blood. The rearrangement joins TRBV9 to TRBJ2-1; 11 bases align to TRBD1. The TCR was taken from a woman at least 80 years old with active or convalescent COVID-19. CDR3 nucleotide sequence: TGTGCCAGCAGCCAAAGACCGGGACAGGGGGTCAATGAGCAGTTCTTC. Encoded protein: CASSQRPGQGVNEQFF.